Listed below are T cell receptor beta chains from one sample, sequenced in a study of shared clonotypes between healthy human individuals. Profiled with immunoSEQ multiplex PCR; TCRdb holds only in-frame clones, not every one. This sample has 950,000 to 1,100,000 clones, with approximately 80% found just once. Material: memory CD4+ T cells from PBMCs. The receptor set was obtained from a man between 18 and 35 years old in good health. Some clones in this sample may be carry-over from other donors' samples. Both conserved end residues are part of each CDR3. The D gene is left open where the match is weak. Size tells how often a clone was seen (once, few, many) or the class of an expanded clone, and some rows leave it out.

TRBJ2-7,-,TRBV27,14,-,CASSLSPRQGLQYF,TGTGCCAGCAGTTTATCCCCCCGGCAGGGGCTTCAGTACTTC
TRBJ1-2,TRBD1,TRBV28,15,-,CASGSTGGANYGYTF,TGTGCCAGCGGTAGCACAGGGGGCGCTAACTATGGCTACACCTTC
TRBJ1-3,-,TRBV6-5,15,-,CASRGRGNSGNTIYF,TGTGCCAGCAGGGGCCGCGGTAACTCTGGAAACACCATATATTTT
TRBJ2-1,-,TRBV27,16,-,CASSFSLALSYNEQFF,TGTGCCAGCAGTTTCTCACTAGCCCTCTCCTACAATGAGCAGTTCTTC
TRBJ2-7,-,TRBV5-1,14,-,CASSWPGESYEQYF,TGCGCCAGCAGCTGGCCCGGGGAGTCCTACGAGCAGTACTTC
TRBJ2-3,-,TRBV7-3,17,-,CASSPLHLAPYTDTQYF,TGTGCCAGCAGCCCCTTGCATTTAGCACCTTACACAGATACGCAGTATTTT
TRBJ2-7,-,TRBV29-1,13,once,CSVGGVENYEQYF,TGCAGCGTTGGTGGTGTCGAGAACTACGAGCAGTACTTC
TRBJ1-2,-,TRBV28,14,-,CASRDAAGSYGYTF,TGTGCCAGCAGGGATGCAGCAGGGTCCTATGGCTACACCTTC
TRBJ2-5,-,TRBV28,14,-,CASSWVGRGETQYF,TGTGCCAGCAGCTGGGTGGGCAGGGGTGAGACCCAGTACTTC
TRBJ1-1,-,TRBV19,14,few,CASSIGQQNTEAFF,TGTGCCAGTAGTATAGGACAGCAGAACACTGAAGCTTTCTTT
TRBJ1-5,-,TRBV27,12,-,CASSFLNQPQHF,TGTGCCAGCAGTTTTTTAAATCAGCCCCAGCATTTT
TRBJ1-1,TRBD1,TRBV7-9,16,-,CASSLGVTGYKSEAFF,TGTGCCAGCAGCTTAGGTGTGACAGGGTACAAGTCTGAAGCTTTCTTT
TRBJ2-7,TRBD1,TRBV10-1,15,-,CASSDLDRGRYEQYF,TGCGCCAGCAGTGACCTGGACAGGGGGAGGTACGAGCAGTACTTC
TRBJ2-5,TRBD2,TRBV29-1,12,-,CSVGTSGETQYF,TGCAGCGTCGGGACTAGCGGAGAGACCCAGTACTTC
TRBJ2-1,TRBD2,TRBV7-8,15,-,CASSPSGSFYNEQFF,TGTGCCAGCAGCCCTAGCGGGTCGTTCTACAATGAGCAGTTCTTC
TRBJ1-2,-,TRBV5-5,13,-,CASSLPGNYGYTF,TGTGCCAGCAGCTTGCCGGGAAACTATGGCTACACCTTC
TRBJ2-3,-,TRBV14,17,-,CASSQDWEPARTDTQYF,TGTGCCAGCAGCCAAGATTGGGAGCCGGCCCGCACAGATACGCAGTATTTT
TRBJ2-7,TRBD1,TRBV30,14,-,CAWSGDRGRYEQYF,TGTGCCTGGAGCGGCGACAGGGGGCGCTACGAGCAGTACTTC
TRBJ1-5,-,TRBV28,15,once,CASSSPVGGGQPQHF,TGTGCCAGCAGTTCCCCTGTCGGGGGCGGCCAGCCCCAGCATTTT
TRBJ2-6,TRBD1,TRBV7-3,16,-,CASSPGQLSGANVLTF,TGTGCCAGCAGCCCGGGACAGCTCTCTGGGGCCAACGTCCTGACTTTC
TRBJ1-4,-,TRBV28,12,-,CASMGVEEKLFF,TGTGCCAGCATGGGGGTAGAGGAAAAACTGTTTTTT
TRBJ1-1,-,TRBV7-8,15,-,CASSTRPARGTEAFF,TGTGCCAGCAGCACCAGACCGGCTCGAGGCACTGAAGCTTTCTTT
TRBJ2-7,TRBD2,TRBV6-5,15,-,CASSSLAGGPYEQYF,TGTGCCAGCAGCTCACTAGCGGGAGGGCCCTACGAGCAGTACTTC
TRBJ2-1,TRBD2,TRBV27,14,-,CASSSAGLAHEQFF,TGTGCCAGCAGTTCCGCGGGACTAGCACATGAGCAGTTCTTC
TRBJ2-2,-,TRBV14,17,-,CASSQALWAGLTGELFF,TGTGCCAGCAGCCAAGCGTTATGGGCGGGCCTCACCGGGGAGCTGTTTTTT
TRBJ1-2,TRBD1,TRBV7-8,14,-,CASSFNRDSYGYTF,TGTGCCAGCAGCTTCAATCGGGACAGCTATGGCTACACCTTC
TRBJ2-3,TRBD2,TRBV18,16,-,CASSSRLAGGPDTQYF,TGTGCCAGCTCATCCCGACTAGCGGGAGGGCCGGATACGCAGTATTTT
TRBJ1-3,TRBD1,TRBV4-3,16,-,CASSQDRGQGGNTIYF,TGCGCCAGCAGCCAAGATAGGGGACAGGGAGGAAACACCATATATTTT
TRBJ1-1,-,TRBV7-3,12,-,CASSENQGNSFF,TGTGCCAGCAGCGAGAACCAAGGAAACTCTTTCTTT
TRBJ1-1,TRBD1,TRBV6-6,14,few,CASSYGRGQTEAFF,TGTGCCAGCAGTTACGGCAGGGGGCAGACTGAAGCTTTCTTT
TRBJ1-3,TRBD1,TRBV5-1,16,-,CASSPAGTGFGNTIYF,TGCGCCAGCAGCCCAGCCGGGACAGGATTTGGAAACACCATATATTTT
TRBJ2-6,TRBD1,TRBV5-5,17,-,CASSPNRGEFGANVLTF,TGTGCCAGCAGCCCGAACAGGGGGGAGTTTGGGGCCAACGTCCTGACTTTC
TRBJ2-7,-,TRBV5-1,15,-,CASSPRDLISYEQYF,TGCGCCAGCAGCCCTAGGGACCTCATCTCCTACGAGCAGTACTTC
TRBJ2-7,-,TRBV5-4,14,-,CASSGKGGRGEQYF,TGTGCCAGCAGCGGCAAGGGAGGCAGGGGCGAGCAGTACTTC
TRBJ2-3,-,TRBV29-1,13,-,CSVGKGRLDTQYF,TGCAGCGTTGGGAAGGGCCGGTTGGATACGCAGTATTTT
TRBJ2-3,-,TRBV29-1,12,-,CSAASGTDTQYF,TGCAGCGCCGCTAGCGGCACAGATACGCAGTATTTT
TRBJ2-1,TRBD2,TRBV7-2,14,-,CASSLAGAGGEQFF,TGTGCCAGCAGCTTGGCCGGGGCCGGGGGGGAGCAGTTCTTC
TRBJ2-1,-,TRBV7-9,13,-,CASSQVGGGEQFF,TGTGCCAGCAGTCAGGTGGGGGGCGGTGAGCAGTTCTTC